The rows below give T cell receptor beta chains drawn from one sample of a study of T cell responses to AZD1222 COVID-19 vaccine. Clones were read by immunoSEQ multiplex PCR, and TCRdb kept only the in-frame ones, dropping some. The sample lists 80,000 or so clones; just over 90% were seen once. The material sequenced was peripheral blood, taken on day 0 of MenACWY control vaccination. The receptors here all came from an adult in good health. Each CDR3 is given with its conserved first and last residue. Each record gives: V gene, D gene, clone size, J gene, CDR3 DNA, CDR3 protein. The D gene is left open where the match is weak. The size of a clone is reported for some rows only, either as once, few or many, or as a class for expanded clones.

V: TRBV13; D: -; size: -; J: TRBJ2-7; DNA: TGTGCCAGCAGCTTTAGTGGGGAAAGCTACGAGCAGTACTTC; CDR3: CASSFSGESYEQYF
V: TRBV4-3; D: -; size: -; J: TRBJ1-1; DNA: TGCGCCAGCAGCCAAACAGGGAACACTGAAGCTTTCTTT; CDR3: CASSQTGNTEAFF
V: TRBV9; D: TRBD1; size: -; J: TRBJ2-3; DNA: TGTGCCAGCAGACGGACAGGGGAGACAGATACGCAGTATTTT; CDR3: CASRRTGETDTQYF
V: TRBV28; D: -; size: -; J: TRBJ2-1; DNA: TGTGCCAGCAGTTTAGGGCTTTTCTCGAGCTCCTACAATGAGCAGTTCTTC; CDR3: CASSLGLFSSSYNEQFF
V: TRBV27; D: -; size: -; J: TRBJ2-2; DNA: TGTGCCAGCAGTTTTTATGGCGGGAAGTCCACCGGGGAGCTGTTTTTT; CDR3: CASSFYGGKSTGELFF
V: TRBV30; D: -; size: -; J: TRBJ1-5; DNA: TGTGCCTGGAATCCGGGACGGGGCGATCAGCCCCAGCATTTT; CDR3: CAWNPGRGDQPQHF
V: TRBV6-5; D: -; size: -; J: TRBJ2-2; DNA: TGTGCCAGCATAAATCCGAACACCGGGGAGCTGTTTTTT; CDR3: CASINPNTGELFF
V: TRBV27; D: TRBD2; size: -; J: TRBJ2-5; DNA: TGTGCCAGCAGTTTTTTAGGACTAGCGGGAGTAGGAGAGACCCAGTACTTC; CDR3: CASSFLGLAGVGETQYF
V: TRBV10-3; D: TRBD2; size: -; J: TRBJ2-7; DNA: TGTGCCATCATCCGGCGGGAGGGCCCGAACAACGAGCAGTACTTC; CDR3: CAIIRREGPNNEQYF
V: TRBV19; D: TRBD1; size: once; J: TRBJ1-4; DNA: TGTGCCAGTAGCGGACAGGGACCTAATGAAAAACTGTTTTTT; CDR3: CASSGQGPNEKLFF